This entry lists 29 T cell receptor beta chains sequenced from one sample in a study of cytomegalovirus exposure and HLA in healthy donors. PCR involved 60 Vbeta and 13 Jbeta primers. Some clones are missing from TCRdb's copy, which holds only in-frame ones; the method was immunoSEQ multiplex PCR. Altogether 160,000 or so clones are present, 81% being singletons, with the ten largest covering approximately 1.2%. Sequencing used PBMCs. The receptors here all came from a man between 45 and 60 years old in good health and CMV-seropositive.

This rearrangement joins TRBV7-9 to TRBJ2-5; 8 nucleotides match TRBD2. The CDR3 extends over 16 amino acids. Germline loops: CDR1 SEHNR, CDR2 FQNEAQ (reference sequence). V lost 5 bases to trimming and J lost 4 bases; unmatched junction nucleotides: 12. The CDR3 is CASSPPGRGARETQYF. The CDR3 nucleotides read TGTGCCAGCAGCCCCCCCGGGAGGGGGGCACGAGAGACCCAGTACTTC.

V usage is TRBV28 and J usage is TRBJ1-4; D possibly corresponds to TRBD1 (5 bases). The CDR3 has 17 residues. From germline, CDR1 is MDHEN and CDR2 SYDVKM. The V end was cut by 7 bases, the J end by 1 base, with 19 bases between. The CDR3 here is CASKTIGATGTNEKLFF. CDR3 nucleotide sequence: TGTGCCAGCAAGACAATAGGGGCGACTGGAACTAATGAAAAACTGTTTTTT.

CDR3 residues: CASSWGTGKGKNIQYF. The CDR3 DNA reads as TGTGCCAGCAGCTGGGGGACAGGGAAAGGCAAAAACATTCAGTACTTC. The rearrangement links TRBV5-5 to TRBJ2-4; 9 nucleotides agree with TRBD1. CDR1 and CDR2 (germline): SGHKS, YYEKEE (reference sequence). This CDR3 region has 16 residues. V trimming: 3 bases; J trimming: 3 bases; junction bases outside the gene matches: 7.

The chain links TRBV19 to TRBJ1-2; D not certain. Trimming shortened V by 8 bases and J by 0 bases, and 7 bases separated the two germline ends. CDR1 is LNHDA, CDR2 SQIVND, per germline (reference sequence). The CDR3 is made up of 12 amino acids. CDR3 nucleotides: TGTGCCAGTGCAGGTCCTAACTATGGCTACACCTTC. Encoded protein: CASAGPNYGYTF.

The chain carries TRBV27 and TRBJ2-1; tentatively, D is TRBD2 (6 bases). The CDR3 extends over 14 amino acids. V was pared by 6 bases and J by 6 bases, with 15 bases between. The germline gives CDR1 MNHEY, CDR2 SMNVEV (reference sequence). CDR3 nucleotides: TGTGCCAGCAGGCCGGGACTTGCTCCCAATGAGCAGTTCTTC. Translated, it gives CASRPGLAPNEQFF.

J is TRBJ1-6 and V is TRBV5-8; a weak D match, TRBD1 (6 bases). The CDR3 has 15 amino acids. CDR1 and CDR2 (germline): SGHTS, YDEGEE. V lost 0 bases to trimming and J lost 7 bases, with 11 bases between them. CDR3 nucleotides: TGTGCCAGCAGCTTGGACGCAGGGGTAAATTCACCCCTCCACTTT. Residues: CASSLDAGVNSPLHF.

In the case of this clone: In the same sample, other DNA sequences code for this CDR3. This rearrangement joins TRBV5-1 to TRBJ2-7; TRBD1 aligns across 8 bases. Germline values: CDR1 SGHRS, CDR2 YFSETQ. V shed 8 bases and J 1 base; nucleotides not matched to a gene: 8. The CDR3 runs to 14 residues. CDR3 in DNA: TGCGCCAGTAGCGTCCGGGACAGGTCCTACGAGCAGTACTTC. This sequence encodes CASSVRDRSYEQYF. Combining the CDR3 with reference TRBV5-1 and TRBJ2-7 gives the whole variable domain KAGVTQTPRYLIKTRGQQVTLSCSPISGHRSVSWYQQTPGQGLQFLFEYFSETQRNKGNFPGRFSGRQFSNSRSEMNVSTLELGDSALYLCASSVRDRSYEQYFGPGTRLTVT.

The V gene is TRBV2, the J gene TRBJ2-3; D call uncertain. The V end was cut by 8 bases, the J end by 7 bases, with 10 bases between. Germline CDR1 is SNHLY and CDR2 is FYNNEI. CDR3 length equals 11 residues. The CDR3, as DNA: TGTGCCAGCGTACGTGGCTATACGCAGTATTTT. This sequence encodes CASVRGYTQYF.

The rearrangement uses TRBV11-3 and TRBJ1-1; TRBD1 matches at 7 bases. From germline, CDR1 is SGHNT and CDR2 YENEEA. This CDR3 is 15 amino acids long. The J segment lost 1 base and the V segment lost 4 bases, leaving 6 bases of the junction unmatched. CDR3 nucleotide sequence: TGTGCCAGCAGCTCTGCGGGACAGAAGAACACTGAAGCTTTCTTT. It yields the protein CASSSAGQKNTEAFF.

The J gene is TRBJ2-7, the V gene TRBV4-2; a weak D match, TRBD2 (7 bases). The CDR3 contains 15 residues. The germline gives CDR1 LGHNA, CDR2 YNFKEQ. V lost 4 bases and J 6 bases, leaving 19 bases between the germline ends. The CDR3 region is CASSLRMGGPGEQYF. CDR3 in DNA: TGTGCCAGCAGCCTAAGAATGGGGGGGCCTGGCGAGCAGTACTTC.

This clone was seen more than once but under ten times. The genes are TRBV7-9 and TRBJ2-3; D perhaps matches TRBD2 (6 bases). The V end was cut by 3 bases, the J end by 0 bases, with 13 bases between. The CDR3 loop spans 16 amino acids. In germline, CDR1 is SEHNR, CDR2 FQNEAQ (reference sequence). CDR3 bases: TGTGCCAGCAGCTTTTACAGGACTACTAGCACAGATACGCAGTATTTT. This codes for CASSFYRTTSTDTQYF.

The V and J genes are TRBV11-2 and TRBJ1-1, with 9 bases that match TRBD1. CDR3 size: 15 residues. V shed 3 bases, J shed 4 bases, and the junction held 6 bases outside the gene matches. The germline CDR1 and CDR2 sequences are SGHAT and FQNNGV. The CDR3 loop is CASSLQQGAGTEAFF. The DNA for the CDR3 is TGTGCCAGCAGCTTGCAACAGGGGGCGGGCACTGAAGCTTTCTTT.

This chain connects TRBV6-5 to TRBJ2-5; tentative D call: TRBD1 (5 bases). The CDR3 is 15 amino acids. The V and J ends lost 1 base and 4 bases respectively, with 13 bases between them. Germline V gene data show CDR1 as MNHEY and CDR2 as SVGAGI. The CDR3 coding sequence is TGTGCCAGCAGTTACTTTTCAGGGTCGGGAGAGACCCAGTACTTC. Its translation is CASSYFSGSGETQYF.

The chain couples TRBV7-8 to TRBJ1-2; the D is unclear. Germline loops: CDR1 SGHVS, CDR2 FQNEAQ. The CDR3 extends over 15 amino acids. The V end was cut by 1 base, the J end by 2 bases, with 11 bases between. The CDR3 coding sequence is TGTGCCAGCAGCTTAGTCGCGGCTTTCAACTATGGCTACACCTTC. This codes for CASSLVAAFNYGYTF.

The gene calls are TRBV29-1 and TRBJ1-3, with unresolved D. Per germline, CDR1 SQVTM and CDR2 ANQGSEA. The CDR3 runs 13 residues. The V end lost 7 bases, the J end lost 1 base, and 11 bases lay between the germline ends. Here the CDR3 reads CSARVPSGNTIYF. In DNA, the CDR3 is TGCAGCGCTAGAGTACCTTCTGGAAACACCATATATTTT.

This clone has just a few counts. In DNA, the CDR3 is TGTGCCAGCAGGGCGGAACTAGCGGGAAGGGCTGAGCAGTTCTTC. It translates to CASRAELAGRAEQFF. The chain couples TRBV2 to TRBJ2-1, with 10 bases matching TRBD2. In germline, CDR1 is SNHLY, CDR2 FYNNEI. The CDR3 length is 15 residues. After removal of 6 bases from V and 9 bases from J, the junction contained 11 bases not matched to a gene.

The rearrangement uses TRBV28 and TRBJ1-5, with D unresolved. CDR1 and CDR2 from the germline V gene are MDHEN and SYDVKM. This CDR3 has 14 amino acids. V lost 5 bases and J lost 7, with 15 bases in between. The DNA of the CDR3 is TGTGCCAGCAGTCTAACACCCGGAGGGCAGCCCCAGCATTTT. The encoded protein is CASSLTPGGQPQHF.

This clone was counted a single time. The J gene is TRBJ2-7, the V gene TRBV5-1, with 9 bases matching TRBD1. The CDR3 consists of 14 residues. Germline V CDR1 and CDR2: SGHRS, YFSETQ. V trimming: 2 bases; J trimming: 3 bases; junction bases outside the gene matches: 3. The CDR3: CASSLQGAHYEQYF. The CDR3 DNA reads as TGCGCCAGCAGCTTACAGGGGGCACACTACGAGCAGTACTTC.

This chain joins TRBV9 and TRBJ1-2; tentative D call: TRBD1 (5 bases). The CDR3 is made up of 15 amino acids. CDR1 and CDR2 (germline): SGDLS, YYNGEE. V was trimmed by 0 bases and J by 0 bases, leaving 9 bases between them. The CDR3 here is CASSVAGPPNYGYTF. The CDR3 DNA reads as TGTGCCAGCAGCGTAGCAGGGCCTCCTAACTATGGCTACACCTTC.

This chain connects TRBV5-4 to TRBJ1-3; possibly TRBD1 for D (5 bases). The CDR3 totals 13 residues. Germline V gene sequence: CDR1 SGHNT, CDR2 YYREEE (reference sequence). V was trimmed by 5 bases and J by 4 bases, leaving 10 bases between them. This CDR3 reads CASSRGGGNTIYF. The CDR3 bases are TGTGCCAGCAGTCGGGGGGGAGGAAACACCATATATTTT.

The chain carries TRBV14 and TRBJ2-7; TRBD1 is a possible D gene (6 bases). V lost 4 bases and J lost 0, with 10 bases in between. The V gene's germline CDR1 is SGHDN and CDR2 FVKESK. The CDR3 length is 14 residues. The CDR3 bases are TGTGCCAGCAGCCCGGACAGTCTCTCCTACGAGCAGTACTTC. It yields the protein CASSPDSLSYEQYF.

This CDR3 is CASRETGVDYGYTF. Here the CDR3 DNA reads TGTGCCAGCAGGGAGACAGGTGTGGACTATGGCTACACCTTC. This rearrangement joins TRBV6-6 to TRBJ1-2, with D tentatively TRBD1 (6 bases). V was clipped by 6 bases and J by 3 bases, with 14 bases between them. This CDR3 region has 14 residues. Germline assignment: CDR1 MNHNY and CDR2 SVGAGI (reference sequence).

The CDR3 DNA is TGTGCCAGCAGTTACTCAGCTCCTCGCATCTCCTACGAGCAGTACTTC. Protein sequence: CASSYSAPRISYEQYF. V and J are TRBV6-6 and TRBJ2-7; D uncertain. The CDR3 is made up of 16 amino acids. CDR1 and CDR2 (germline): MNHNY, SVGAGI (reference sequence). Trimming cost V 0 bases and J 0 bases, with 12 bases left between them.

The V gene is TRBV30, the J gene TRBJ2-5; tentative D call: TRBD1 (5 bases). The CDR3 is 10 residues long. The germline CDR1 and CDR2 sequences are GTSNPN and SVGIG (reference sequence). The CDR3: CAGARGTQYF. The CDR3 DNA follows: TGTGCAGGGGCAAGAGGGACCCAGTACTTC. Drawing the rest from reference TRBV30 and TRBJ2-5, the complete variable domain is SQTIHQWPATLVQPVGSPLSLECTVEGTSNPNLYWYRQAAGRGLQLLFYSVGIGQISSEVPQNLSASRPQDRQFILSSKKLLLSDSGFYLCAGARGTQYFGPGTRLLVL.

This chain joins TRBV6-1 and TRBJ1-2, with unresolved D. Trimming removed 1 base at V and 2 bases at J, with 11 bases between. Germline CDR1 reads MNHNS; CDR2 reads SASEGT. This CDR3 is 15 amino acids long. CDR3 region: CASSEGGVPNYGYTF. The CDR3 nucleotides read TGTGCCAGCAGTGAAGGGGGAGTACCCAACTATGGCTACACCTTC.

The chain couples TRBV11-2 to TRBJ2-2; tentatively, D is TRBD2 (7 bases). Germline lookup yields CDR1 SGHAT and CDR2 FQNNGV. The germline V and J ends were trimmed by 3 bases and 3 bases, with 11 bases remaining between them. The CDR3 has 15 amino acids. This CDR3 reads CASSLGGQDTGELFF. In DNA, the CDR3 is TGTGCCAGCAGCTTGGGGGGGCAGGACACCGGGGAGCTGTTTTTT.

This CDR3 reads CASSTRTSVYNEQFF. In nucleotides, the CDR3 is TGTGCCAGCAGCACCCGGACTAGTGTCTACAATGAGCAGTTCTTC. The chain is built from TRBV9 and TRBJ2-1; TRBD2 aligns across 7 bases. Germline assignment: CDR1 SGDLS and CDR2 YYNGEE. After removal of 4 bases from V and 3 bases from J, the junction contained 7 bases not matched to a gene. This CDR3 has 15 amino acids.

The chain joins TRBV6-6 to TRBJ2-2; D perhaps matches TRBD1 (6 bases). This CDR3 comprises 14 residues. Looked up from germline, CDR1 is MNHNY and CDR2 is SVGAGI (reference sequence). V lost 6 bases, J lost 1 base, and 9 bases lay in between. For the CDR3, the DNA is TGTGCCAGCAGATCACAGGGGAACACCGGGGAGCTGTTTTTT. As protein: CASRSQGNTGELFF.

The chain joins TRBV7-2 to TRBJ1-1, with 7 bases that match TRBD1. The CDR3 loop spans 14 amino acids. The germline V gene encodes CDR1 SGHTA and CDR2 FQGNSA. The ends lost 1 base at V and 4 bases at J; junction bases unmatched: 3. CDR3 region: CASSLDRGGTEAFF. CDR3 nucleotide sequence: TGTGCCAGCAGCTTAGACAGGGGTGGCACTGAAGCTTTCTTT.